This T cell receptor beta chain was observed in a study of T cell repertoires in cytomegalovirus infection. With regard to this clonotype: Its specificity is unknown.

CDR3 length: 13 amino acids. V lost 7 bases and J 5 bases, leaving 12 bases between the germline ends. The germline gives CDR1 ENHRY, CDR2 SYGVKD. Study conclusions and caveats: Pooled public TCR beta family frequency picked out CMV carriers with the relevant HLA.

TCRdb re-analysed the reads in MiXCR, keeping a single row per CDR3 protein. The sample has 600,000 to 800,000 distinct CDR3 sequences; roughly a quarter are singletons. V gene TRBV10-3 combines with J gene TRBJ2-1; D gene ambiguous. The TCR sequence derives from a human donor in good health (CMV status not recorded). Some clones in this sample may be carry-over from other donors' samples. Input material: CD8+ T cells from PBMCs. CDR3 region: CAITTLWDNEQFF. CDR3 DNA: TGTGCCATCACCACTCTGTGGGACAATGAGCAGTTCTTC.